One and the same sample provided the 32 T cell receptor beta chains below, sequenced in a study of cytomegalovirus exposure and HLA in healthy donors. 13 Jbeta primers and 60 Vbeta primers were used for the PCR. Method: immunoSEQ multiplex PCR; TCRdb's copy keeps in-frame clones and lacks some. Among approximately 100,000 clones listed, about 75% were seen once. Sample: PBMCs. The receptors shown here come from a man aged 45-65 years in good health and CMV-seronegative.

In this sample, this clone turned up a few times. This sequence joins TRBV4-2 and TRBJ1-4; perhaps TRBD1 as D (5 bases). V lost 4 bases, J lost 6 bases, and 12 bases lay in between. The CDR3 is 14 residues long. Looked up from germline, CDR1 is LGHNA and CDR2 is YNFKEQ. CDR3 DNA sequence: TGTGCCAGCAGCCTCCTACTCAGGGATGAAAAACTGTTTTTT. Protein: CASSLLLRDEKLFF.

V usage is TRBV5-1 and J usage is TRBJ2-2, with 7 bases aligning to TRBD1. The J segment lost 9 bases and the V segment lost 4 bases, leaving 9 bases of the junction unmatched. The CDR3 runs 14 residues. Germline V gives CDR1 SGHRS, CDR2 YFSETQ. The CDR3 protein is CASSPGTAGRELFF. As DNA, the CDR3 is TGCGCCAGCAGCCCTGGGACAGCCGGACGGGAGCTGTTTTTT. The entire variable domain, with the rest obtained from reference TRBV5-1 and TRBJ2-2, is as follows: KAGVTQTPRYLIKTRGQQVTLSCSPISGHRSVSWYQQTPGQGLQFLFEYFSETQRNKGNFPGRFSGRQFSNSRSEMNVSTLELGDSALYLCASSPGTAGRELFFGEGSRLTVL.

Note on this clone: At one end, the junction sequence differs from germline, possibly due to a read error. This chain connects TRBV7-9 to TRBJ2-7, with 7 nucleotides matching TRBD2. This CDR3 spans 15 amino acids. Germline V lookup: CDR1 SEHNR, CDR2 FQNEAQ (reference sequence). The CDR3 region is CSSSLAGGGSYEQYF. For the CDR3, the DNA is TGTTCCAGCAGCTTAGCTGGGGGGGGTTCCTACGAGCAGTACTTC.

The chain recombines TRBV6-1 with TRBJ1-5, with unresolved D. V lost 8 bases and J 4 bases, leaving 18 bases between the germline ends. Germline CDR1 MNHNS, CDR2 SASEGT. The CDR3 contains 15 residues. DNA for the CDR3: TGTGCCAGCTCTTCTATCTCGGGAGCAAATCAGCCCCAGCATTTT. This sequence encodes CASSSISGANQPQHF.

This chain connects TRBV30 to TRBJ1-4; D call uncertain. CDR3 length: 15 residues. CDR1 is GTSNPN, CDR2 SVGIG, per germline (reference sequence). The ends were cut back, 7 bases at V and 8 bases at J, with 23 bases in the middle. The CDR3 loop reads CASAPNSRAEEKLFF. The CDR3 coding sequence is TGTGCCTCCGCCCCAAACAGCAGAGCGGAAGAAAAACTGTTTTTT.

The CDR3 DNA reads as TGTGCCAGCAACCGACAGGGAAATGAAAAACTGTTTTTT. Amino acid sequence: CASNRQGNEKLFF. This rearrangement joins TRBV2 to TRBJ1-4; 7 bases match TRBD1. After removal of 7 bases from V and 5 bases from J, the junction contained 4 bases not matched to a gene. Looked up from germline, CDR1 is SNHLY and CDR2 is FYNNEI. This CDR3 is built from 13 residues. The complete variable domain, with remaining parts taken from reference TRBV2 and TRBJ1-4, reads EPEVTQTPSHQVTQMGQEVILRCVPISNHLYFYWYRQILGQKVEFLVSFYNNEISEKSEIFDDQFSVERPDGSNFTLKIRSTKLEDSAMYFCASNRQGNEKLFFGSGTQLSVL.

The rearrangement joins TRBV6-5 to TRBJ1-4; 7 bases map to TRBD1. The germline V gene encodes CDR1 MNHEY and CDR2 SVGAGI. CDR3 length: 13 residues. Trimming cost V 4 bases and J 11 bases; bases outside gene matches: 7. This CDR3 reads CASSLLGTDKLFF. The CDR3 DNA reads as TGTGCCAGCAGTTTACTGGGGACAGACAAACTGTTTTTT.

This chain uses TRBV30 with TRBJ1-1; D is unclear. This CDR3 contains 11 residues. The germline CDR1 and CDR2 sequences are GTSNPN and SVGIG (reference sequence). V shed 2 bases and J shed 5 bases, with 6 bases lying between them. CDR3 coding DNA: TGTGCCTGGAGTATGAGGACTGAAGCTTTCTTT. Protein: CAWSMRTEAFF.

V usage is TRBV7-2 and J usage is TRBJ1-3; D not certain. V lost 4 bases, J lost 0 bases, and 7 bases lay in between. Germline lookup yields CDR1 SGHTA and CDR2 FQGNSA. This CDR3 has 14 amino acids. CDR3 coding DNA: TGTGCCAGCAGCTCCGGGAGCTCTGGAAACACCATATATTTT. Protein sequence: CASSSGSSGNTIYF. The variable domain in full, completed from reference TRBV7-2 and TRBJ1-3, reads GAGVSQSPSNKVTEKGKDVELRCDPISGHTALYWYRQSLGQGLEFLIYFQGNSAPDKSGLPSDRFSAERTGGSVSTLTIQRTQQEDSAVYLCASSSGSSGNTIYFGEGSWLTVV.

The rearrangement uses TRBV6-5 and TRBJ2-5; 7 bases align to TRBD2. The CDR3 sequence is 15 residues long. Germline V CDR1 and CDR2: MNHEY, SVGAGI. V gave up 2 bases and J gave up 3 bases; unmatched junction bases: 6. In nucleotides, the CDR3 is TGTGCCAGCAGTTACCTATGGGGAGGGGAAGAGACCCAGTACTTC. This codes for CASSYLWGGEETQYF.

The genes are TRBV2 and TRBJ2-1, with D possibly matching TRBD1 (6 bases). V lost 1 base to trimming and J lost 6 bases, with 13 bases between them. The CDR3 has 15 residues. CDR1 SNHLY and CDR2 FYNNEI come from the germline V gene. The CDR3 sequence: CASSEDRVSANEQFF. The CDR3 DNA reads TGTGCCAGCAGTGAAGACAGGGTATCCGCCAATGAGCAGTTCTTC. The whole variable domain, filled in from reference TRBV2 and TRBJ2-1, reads EPEVTQTPSHQVTQMGQEVILRCVPISNHLYFYWYRQILGQKVEFLVSFYNNEISEKSEIFDDQFSVERPDGSNFTLKIRSTKLEDSAMYFCASSEDRVSANEQFFGPGTRLTVL.

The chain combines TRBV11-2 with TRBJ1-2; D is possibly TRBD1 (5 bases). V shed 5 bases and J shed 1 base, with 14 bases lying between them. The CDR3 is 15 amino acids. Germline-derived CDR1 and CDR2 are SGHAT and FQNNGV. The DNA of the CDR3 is TGTGCCAGCAGCCAATCCGGGGGAGGTAACTATGGCTACACCTTC. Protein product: CASSQSGGGNYGYTF.

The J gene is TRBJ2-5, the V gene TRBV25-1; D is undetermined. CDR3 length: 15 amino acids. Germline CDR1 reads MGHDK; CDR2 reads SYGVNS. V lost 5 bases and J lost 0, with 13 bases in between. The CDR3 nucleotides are TGTGCCAGCAGTCCCCGCGCGCCGTACCAAGAGACCCAGTACTTC. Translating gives CASSPRAPYQETQYF.

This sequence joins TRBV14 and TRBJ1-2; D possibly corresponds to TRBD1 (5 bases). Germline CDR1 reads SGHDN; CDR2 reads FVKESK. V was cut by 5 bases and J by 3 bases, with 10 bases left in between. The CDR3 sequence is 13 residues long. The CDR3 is CASSYDSYYGYTF. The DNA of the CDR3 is TGTGCCAGCAGCTACGACAGTTACTATGGCTACACCTTC. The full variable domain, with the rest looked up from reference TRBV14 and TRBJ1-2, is EAGVTQFPSHSVIEKGQTVTLRCDPISGHDNLYWYRRVMGKEIKFLLHFVKESKQDESGMPNNRFLAERTGGTYSTLKVQPAELEDSGVYFCASSYDSYYGYTFGSGTRLTVV.

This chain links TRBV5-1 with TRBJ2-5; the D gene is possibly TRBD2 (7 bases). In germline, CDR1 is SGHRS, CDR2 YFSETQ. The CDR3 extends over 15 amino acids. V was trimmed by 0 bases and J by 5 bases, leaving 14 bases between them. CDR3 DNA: TGCGCCAGCAGCTTGGCCACCAGGGGAGGGGAGACCCAGTACTTC. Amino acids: CASSLATRGGETQYF.

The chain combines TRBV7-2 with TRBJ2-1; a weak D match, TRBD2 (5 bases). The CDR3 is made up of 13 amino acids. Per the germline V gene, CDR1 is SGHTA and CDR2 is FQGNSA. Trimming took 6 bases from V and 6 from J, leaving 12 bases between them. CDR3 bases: TGTGCCAGCAGAACTCTCAGCGGCAATGAGCAGTTCTTC. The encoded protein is CASRTLSGNEQFF.

CDR3 in DNA: TGTGCCAGCAGTTTATGGGCAGGGGGCGATTCACCCCTCCACTTT. It codes for CASSLWAGGDSPLHF. The J gene is TRBJ1-6, the V gene TRBV27, with TRBD1 matching over 8 bases. CDR1 MNHEY and CDR2 SMNVEV come from the germline V gene (reference sequence). After removal of 1 base from V and 8 bases from J, the junction contained 4 bases not matched to a gene. The CDR3 spans 15 residues.

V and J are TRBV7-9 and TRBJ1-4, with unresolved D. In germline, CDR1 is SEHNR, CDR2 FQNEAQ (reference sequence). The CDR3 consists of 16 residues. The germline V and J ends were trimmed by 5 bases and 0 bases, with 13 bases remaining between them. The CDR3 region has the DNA TGTGCCAGCAGCCACCCTAGTTATGCAACTAATGAAAAACTGTTTTTT. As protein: CASSHPSYATNEKLFF.

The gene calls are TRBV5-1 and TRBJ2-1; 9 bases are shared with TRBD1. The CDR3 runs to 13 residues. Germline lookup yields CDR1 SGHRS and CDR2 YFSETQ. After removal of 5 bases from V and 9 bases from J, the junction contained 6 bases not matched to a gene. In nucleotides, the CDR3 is TGCGCCAGCAGGGGGGACAGGGATATTGAGCAGTTCTTC. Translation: CASRGDRDIEQFF.

CDR3 in DNA: TGTGCCAGCAGCTTAAACAGGGGAAATGAAAAACTGTTTTTT. Translation: CASSLNRGNEKLFF. The chain carries TRBV11-2 and TRBJ1-4; 7 bases align to TRBD1. Looked up from germline, CDR1 is SGHAT and CDR2 is FQNNGV. V was pared by 2 bases and J by 5 bases, with 2 bases of the junction left unmatched. The CDR3 is made up of 14 amino acids.

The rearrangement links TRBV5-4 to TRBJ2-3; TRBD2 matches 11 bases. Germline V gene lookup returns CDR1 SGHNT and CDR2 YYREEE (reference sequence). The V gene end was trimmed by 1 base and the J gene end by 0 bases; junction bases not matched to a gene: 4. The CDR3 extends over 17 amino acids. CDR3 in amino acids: CASSLYVAGGSTDTQYF. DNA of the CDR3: TGTGCCAGCAGCTTGTACGTAGCGGGAGGGAGCACAGATACGCAGTATTTT. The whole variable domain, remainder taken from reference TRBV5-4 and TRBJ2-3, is ETGVTQSPTHLIKTRGQQVTLRCSSQSGHNTVSWYQQALGQGPQFIFQYYREEENGRGNFPPRFSGLQFPNYSSELNVNALELDDSALYLCASSLYVAGGSTDTQYFGPGTRLTVL.

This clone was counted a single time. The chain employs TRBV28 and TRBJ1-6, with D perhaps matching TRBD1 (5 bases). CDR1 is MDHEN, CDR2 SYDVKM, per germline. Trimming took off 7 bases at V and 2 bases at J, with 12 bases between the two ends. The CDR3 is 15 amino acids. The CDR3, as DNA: TGTGCCAGCATGCGGACGGACACCTATAATTCACCCCTCCACTTT. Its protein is CASMRTDTYNSPLHF.

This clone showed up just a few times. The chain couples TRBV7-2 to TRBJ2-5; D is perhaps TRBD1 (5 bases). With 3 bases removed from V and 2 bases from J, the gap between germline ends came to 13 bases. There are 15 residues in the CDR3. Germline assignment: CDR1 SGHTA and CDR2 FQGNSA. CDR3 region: CASSLPDSGQETQYF. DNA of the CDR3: TGTGCCAGCAGCTTGCCAGACAGTGGGCAAGAGACCCAGTACTTC.

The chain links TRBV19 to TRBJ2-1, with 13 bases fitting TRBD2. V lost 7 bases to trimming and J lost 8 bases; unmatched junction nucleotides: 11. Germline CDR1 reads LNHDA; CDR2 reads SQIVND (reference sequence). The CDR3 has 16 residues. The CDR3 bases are TGTGCCAGTACGCTAGGACTAGCGGGAGCAAGAGATGAGCAGTTCTTC. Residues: CASTLGLAGARDEQFF.

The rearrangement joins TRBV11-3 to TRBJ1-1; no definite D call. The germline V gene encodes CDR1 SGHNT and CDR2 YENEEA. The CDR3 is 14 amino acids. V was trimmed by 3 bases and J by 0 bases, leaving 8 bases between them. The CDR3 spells CASSFESLNTEAFF. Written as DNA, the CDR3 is TGTGCCAGCAGCTTTGAGAGCTTGAACACTGAAGCTTTCTTT.

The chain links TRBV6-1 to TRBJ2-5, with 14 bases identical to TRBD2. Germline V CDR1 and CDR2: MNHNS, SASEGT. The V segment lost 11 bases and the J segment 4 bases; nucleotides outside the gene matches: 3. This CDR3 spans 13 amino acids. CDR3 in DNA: TGTGCCGGCGGGACTAGCGGGGGAGAGACCCAGTACTTC. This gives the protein CAGGTSGGETQYF.

The CDR3 is CASSLGGSVNTEAFF. The CDR3 DNA sequence: TGCGCCAGCAGCTTGGGTGGGAGCGTGAACACTGAAGCTTTCTTT. J is TRBJ1-1 and V is TRBV5-1; D not resolved. The germline gives CDR1 SGHRS, CDR2 YFSETQ. V was trimmed by 0 bases and J by 0 bases, leaving 9 bases between them. This CDR3 has 15 amino acids.

The CDR3 DNA sequence: TGTGCCTGGAGTTTCAACTATAAGGTAGCAAGAGGCTACGAGCAGTACTTC. It encodes CAWSFNYKVARGYEQYF. The chain links TRBV30 to TRBJ2-7; D remains ambiguous. CDR3 length: 17 amino acids. Germline CDR1 GTSNPN, CDR2 SVGIG (reference sequence). V was pared by 2 bases and J by 3 bases, with 23 bases between.

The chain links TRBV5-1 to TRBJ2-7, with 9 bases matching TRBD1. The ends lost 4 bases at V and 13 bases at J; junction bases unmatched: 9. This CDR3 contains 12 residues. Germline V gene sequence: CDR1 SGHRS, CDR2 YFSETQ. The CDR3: CASSPEEGQGYF. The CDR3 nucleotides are TGCGCCAGCAGCCCCGAGGAGGGACAGGGATACTTC.

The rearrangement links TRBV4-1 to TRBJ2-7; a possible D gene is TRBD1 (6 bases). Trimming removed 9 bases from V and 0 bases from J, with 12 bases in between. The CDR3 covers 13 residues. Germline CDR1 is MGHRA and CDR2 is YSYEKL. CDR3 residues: CARGAIFSYEQYF. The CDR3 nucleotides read TGCGCCAGGGGGGCCATCTTCTCCTACGAGCAGTACTTC.

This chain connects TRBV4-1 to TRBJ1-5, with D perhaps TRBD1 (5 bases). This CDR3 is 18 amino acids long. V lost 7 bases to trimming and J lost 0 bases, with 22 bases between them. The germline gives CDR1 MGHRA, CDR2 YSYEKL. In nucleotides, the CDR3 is TGCGCCAGCAAGCCCCCTTGGGCGGGGCAAAATAGCAATCAGCCCCAGCATTTT. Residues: CASKPPWAGQNSNQPQHF.

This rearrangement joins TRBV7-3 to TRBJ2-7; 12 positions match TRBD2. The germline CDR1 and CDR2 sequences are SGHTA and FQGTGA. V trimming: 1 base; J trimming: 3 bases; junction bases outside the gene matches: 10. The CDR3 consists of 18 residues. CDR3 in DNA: TGTGCCAGCAGCTTAAATGGTGGGGCGGGACTAGCGGGCTACGAGCAGTACTTC. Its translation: CASSLNGGAGLAGYEQYF.